This T cell receptor (beta chain) was recovered during a study of shared clonotypes between healthy human individuals. Study-level information: CD4 naive and CD4 memory each took three plates per donor, while CD8 naive took two and CD8 memory one.

TCRdb's copy holds only in-frame clones and misses some; the assay was immunoSEQ multiplex PCR. The sample holds approximately 500,000 clones; 90% to 96% are singletons and the top ten take 0.06%. The sample consisted of naive CD4+ T cells sorted from blood. The subset here: CD45RA+ positively selected. This clonotype originated in a woman aged 25 to 45 in good health.

The CDR3 loop is CASSDPDSPYEQYF. The CDR3, as DNA: TGTGCCAGCAGTGATCCGGACAGTCCCTACGAGCAGTACTTC. The V gene is TRBV11-3, the J gene TRBJ2-7; TRBD1 might be the D (6 bases). V was clipped by 6 bases and J by 2 bases, with 14 bases between them. The CDR3 sequence is 14 residues long. CDR1 SGHNT and CDR2 YENEEA come from the germline V gene.